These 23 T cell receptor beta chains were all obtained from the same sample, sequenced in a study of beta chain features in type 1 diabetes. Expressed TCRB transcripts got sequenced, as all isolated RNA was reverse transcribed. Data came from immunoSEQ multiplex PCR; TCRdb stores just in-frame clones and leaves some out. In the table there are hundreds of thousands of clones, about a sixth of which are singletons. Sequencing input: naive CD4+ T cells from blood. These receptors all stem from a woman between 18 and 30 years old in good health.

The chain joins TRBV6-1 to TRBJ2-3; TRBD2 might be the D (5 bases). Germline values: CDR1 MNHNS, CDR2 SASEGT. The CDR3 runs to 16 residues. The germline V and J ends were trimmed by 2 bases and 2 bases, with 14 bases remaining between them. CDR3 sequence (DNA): TGTGCCAGCAGTGAACTGGGGATGAGGGACACAGATACGCAGTATTTT. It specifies CASSELGMRDTDTQYF.

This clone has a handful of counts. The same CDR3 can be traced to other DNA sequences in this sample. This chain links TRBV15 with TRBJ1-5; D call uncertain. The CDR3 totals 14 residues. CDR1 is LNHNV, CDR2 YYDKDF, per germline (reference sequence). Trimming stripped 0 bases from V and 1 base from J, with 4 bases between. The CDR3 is CATSREGSNQPQHF. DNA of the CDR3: TGTGCCACCAGCAGAGAGGGCAGCAATCAGCCCCAGCATTTT.

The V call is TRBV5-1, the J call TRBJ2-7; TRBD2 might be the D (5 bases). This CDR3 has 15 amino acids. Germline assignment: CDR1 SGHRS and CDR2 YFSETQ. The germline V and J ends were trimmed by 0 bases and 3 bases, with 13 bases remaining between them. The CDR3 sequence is CASSLALVANYEQYF. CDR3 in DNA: TGCGCCAGCAGCTTGGCCTTGGTAGCGAACTACGAGCAGTACTTC.

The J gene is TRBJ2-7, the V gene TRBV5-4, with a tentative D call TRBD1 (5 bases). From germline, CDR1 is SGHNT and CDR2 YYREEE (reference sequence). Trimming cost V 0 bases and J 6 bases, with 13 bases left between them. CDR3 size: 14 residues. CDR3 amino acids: CASSLAAGRSEQYF. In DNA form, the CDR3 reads TGTGCCAGCAGCTTGGCGGCAGGGCGGTCCGAGCAGTACTTC.

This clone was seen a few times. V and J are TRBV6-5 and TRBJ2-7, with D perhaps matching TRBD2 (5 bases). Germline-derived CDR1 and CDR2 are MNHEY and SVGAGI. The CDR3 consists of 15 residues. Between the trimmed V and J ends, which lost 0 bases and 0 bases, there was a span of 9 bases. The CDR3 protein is CASSYSRGFSYEQYF. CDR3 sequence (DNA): TGTGCCAGCAGTTACTCGAGAGGGTTCTCCTACGAGCAGTACTTC.

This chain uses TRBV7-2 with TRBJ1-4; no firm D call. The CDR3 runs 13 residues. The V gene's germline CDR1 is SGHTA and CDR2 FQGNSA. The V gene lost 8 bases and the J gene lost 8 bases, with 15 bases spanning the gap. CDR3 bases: TGTGCCAGCCACGATTACGGGAACGAAAAACTGTTTTTT. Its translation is CASHDYGNEKLFF.

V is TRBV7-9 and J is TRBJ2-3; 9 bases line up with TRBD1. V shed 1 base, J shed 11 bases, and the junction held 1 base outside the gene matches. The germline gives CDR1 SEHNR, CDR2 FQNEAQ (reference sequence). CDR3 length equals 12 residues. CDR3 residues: CASSLGQGVQYF. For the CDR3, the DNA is TGTGCCAGCAGCTTAGGACAGGGGGTGCAGTATTTT.

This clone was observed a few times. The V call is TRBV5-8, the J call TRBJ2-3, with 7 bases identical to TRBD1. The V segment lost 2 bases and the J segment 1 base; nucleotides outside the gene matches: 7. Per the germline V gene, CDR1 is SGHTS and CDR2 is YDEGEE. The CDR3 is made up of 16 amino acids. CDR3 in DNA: TGTGCCAGCAGCTTTTTAAAGGGGGCGGGCACAGATACGCAGTATTTT. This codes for CASSFLKGAGTDTQYF.

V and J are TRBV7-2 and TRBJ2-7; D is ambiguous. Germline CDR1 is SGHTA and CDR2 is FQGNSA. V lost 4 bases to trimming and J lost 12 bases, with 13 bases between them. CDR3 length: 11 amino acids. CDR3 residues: CASSSSWFRYF. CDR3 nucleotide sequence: TGTGCCAGCAGCTCAAGCTGGTTCCGGTACTTC.

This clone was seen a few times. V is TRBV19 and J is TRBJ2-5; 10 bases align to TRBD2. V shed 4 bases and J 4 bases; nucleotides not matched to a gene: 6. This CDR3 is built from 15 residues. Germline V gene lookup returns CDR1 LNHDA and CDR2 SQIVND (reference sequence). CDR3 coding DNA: TGTGCCAGTAGTAGGCTAGCGGGAGTTCGAGAGACCCAGTACTTC. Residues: CASSRLAGVRETQYF.

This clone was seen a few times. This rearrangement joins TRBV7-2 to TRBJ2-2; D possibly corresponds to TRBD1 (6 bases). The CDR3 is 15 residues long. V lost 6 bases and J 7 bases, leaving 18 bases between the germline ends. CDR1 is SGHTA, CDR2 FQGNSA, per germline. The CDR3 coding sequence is TGTGCCAGCAGTCACAGGGTGGGAGTCGGCGGGGAGCTGTTTTTT. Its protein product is CASSHRVGVGGELFF.

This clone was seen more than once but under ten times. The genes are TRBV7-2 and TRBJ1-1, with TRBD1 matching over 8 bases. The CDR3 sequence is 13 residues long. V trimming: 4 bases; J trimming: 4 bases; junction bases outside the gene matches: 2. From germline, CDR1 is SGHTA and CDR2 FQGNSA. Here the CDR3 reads CASSSDRVTEAFF. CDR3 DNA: TGTGCCAGCAGCTCGGACAGGGTCACTGAAGCTTTCTTT. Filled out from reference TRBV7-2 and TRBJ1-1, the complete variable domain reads GAGVSQSPSNKVTEKGKDVELRCDPISGHTALYWYRQSLGQGLEFLIYFQGNSAPDKSGLPSDRFSAERTGGSVSTLTIQRTQQEDSAVYLCASSSDRVTEAFFGQGTRLTVV.

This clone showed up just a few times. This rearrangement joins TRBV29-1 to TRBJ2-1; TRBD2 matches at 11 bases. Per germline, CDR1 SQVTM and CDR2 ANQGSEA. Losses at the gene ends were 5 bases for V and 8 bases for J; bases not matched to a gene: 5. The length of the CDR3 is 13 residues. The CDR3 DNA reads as TGCAGCGTTCGCCTAGCGGGAGGTGATGAGCAGTTCTTC. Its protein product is CSVRLAGGDEQFF.

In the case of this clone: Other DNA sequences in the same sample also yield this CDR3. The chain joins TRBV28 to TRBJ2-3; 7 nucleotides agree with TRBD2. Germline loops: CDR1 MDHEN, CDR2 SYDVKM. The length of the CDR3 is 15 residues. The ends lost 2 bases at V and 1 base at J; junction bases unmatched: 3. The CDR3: CASSLAGAGTDTQYF. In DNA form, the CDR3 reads TGTGCCAGCAGTTTAGCGGGAGCAGGCACAGATACGCAGTATTTT.

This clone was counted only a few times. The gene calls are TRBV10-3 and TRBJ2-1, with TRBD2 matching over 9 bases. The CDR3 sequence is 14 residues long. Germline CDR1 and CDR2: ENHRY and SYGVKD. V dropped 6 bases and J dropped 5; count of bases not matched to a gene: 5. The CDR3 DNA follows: TGTGCCATCAGATTAGCGGGGGCCGACAATGAGCAGTTCTTC. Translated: CAIRLAGADNEQFF.

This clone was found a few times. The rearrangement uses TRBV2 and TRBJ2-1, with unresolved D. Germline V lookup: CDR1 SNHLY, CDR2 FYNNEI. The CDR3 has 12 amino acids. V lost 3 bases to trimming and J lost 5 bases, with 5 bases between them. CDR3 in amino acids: CASSDLNNEQFF. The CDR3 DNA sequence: TGTGCCAGCAGTGACTTGAACAATGAGCAGTTCTTC.

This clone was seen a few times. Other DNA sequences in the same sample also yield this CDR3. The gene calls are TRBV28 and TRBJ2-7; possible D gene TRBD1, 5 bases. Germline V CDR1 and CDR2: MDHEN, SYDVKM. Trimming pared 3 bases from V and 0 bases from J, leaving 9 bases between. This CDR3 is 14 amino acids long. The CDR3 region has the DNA TGTGCCAGCAGTTTTTATCAGGGCTCCTACGAGCAGTACTTC. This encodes CASSFYQGSYEQYF.

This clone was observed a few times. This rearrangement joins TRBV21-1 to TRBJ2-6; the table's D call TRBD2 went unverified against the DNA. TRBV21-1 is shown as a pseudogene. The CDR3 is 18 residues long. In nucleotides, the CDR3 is TGTGCCAGCAGCAAAGCAAGCAGACCGGGAGCTGGGGCCAACGTCCTGACTTTC. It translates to CASSKASRPGAGANVLTF.

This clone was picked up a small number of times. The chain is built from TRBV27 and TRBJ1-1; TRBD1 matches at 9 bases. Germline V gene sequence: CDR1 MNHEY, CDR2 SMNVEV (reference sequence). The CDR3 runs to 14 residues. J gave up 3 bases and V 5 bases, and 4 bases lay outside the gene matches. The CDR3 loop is CASSPWTGDTEAFF. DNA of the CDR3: TGTGCCAGCAGTCCCTGGACAGGGGACACTGAAGCTTTCTTT.

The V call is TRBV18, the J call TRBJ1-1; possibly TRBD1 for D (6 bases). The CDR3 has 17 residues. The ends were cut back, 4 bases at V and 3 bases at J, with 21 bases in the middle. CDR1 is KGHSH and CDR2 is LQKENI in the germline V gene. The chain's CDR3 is CASSLNTQQGFDTEAFF. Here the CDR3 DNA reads TGTGCCAGCTCACTGAACACCCAACAGGGCTTCGACACTGAAGCTTTCTTT. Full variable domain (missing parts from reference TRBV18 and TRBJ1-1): NAGVMQNPRHLVRRRGQEARLRCSPMKGHSHVYWYRQLPEEGLKFMVYLQKENIIDESGMPKERFSAEFPKEGPSILRIQQVVRGDSAAYFCASSLNTQQGFDTEAFFGQGTRLTVV.

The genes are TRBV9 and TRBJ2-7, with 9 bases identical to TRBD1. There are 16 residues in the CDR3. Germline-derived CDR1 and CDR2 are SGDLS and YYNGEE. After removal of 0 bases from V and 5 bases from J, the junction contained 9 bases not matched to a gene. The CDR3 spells CASSVGAGQGYHEQYF. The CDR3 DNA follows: TGTGCCAGCAGCGTAGGGGCGGGACAGGGTTACCACGAGCAGTACTTC.

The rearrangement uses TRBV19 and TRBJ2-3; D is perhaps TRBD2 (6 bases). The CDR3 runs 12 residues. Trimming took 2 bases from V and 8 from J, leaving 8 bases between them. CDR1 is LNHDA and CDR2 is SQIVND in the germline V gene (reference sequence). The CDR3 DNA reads TGTGCCAGTAGTATACGGAGGGGTACGCAGTATTTT. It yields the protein CASSIRRGTQYF.

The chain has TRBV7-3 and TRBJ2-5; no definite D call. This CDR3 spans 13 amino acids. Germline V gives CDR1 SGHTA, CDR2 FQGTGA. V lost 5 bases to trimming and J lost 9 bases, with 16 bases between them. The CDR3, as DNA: TGTGCCAGCAGCCCCGGTCCATCGAAGCCCCAGTACTTC. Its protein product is CASSPGPSKPQYF.